This TCR beta chain came from a study of T cell responses to AZD1222 COVID-19 vaccine. Overall study results and limits: Researchers report vaccine-associated CD4 TCRs spanning spike, with dominance at 160-218 and 743-854.

V shed 6 bases, J shed 5 bases, and the junction held 1 base outside the gene matches. Germline loops: CDR1 SNHLY, CDR2 FYNNEI. The CDR3 consists of 12 residues. TCRdb's table, derived via immunoSEQ multiplex PCR, lists solely in-frame clones and lacks some. Found here are tens of thousands of clones, around 83% of them singletons; the top ten hold 10% to 15%. Turning to this clone: Its antigen is not identified.

This specimen consisted of peripheral blood, obtained on day 0 of AZD1222 vaccination. The sequence was collected from an adult in good health. The chain is built from TRBV2 and TRBJ2-5, with TRBD2 matching 9 bases. The DNA of the CDR3 is TGTGCCAGCAGGGCGGGGGGGGAGACCCAGTACTTC. Translating it yields CASRAGGETQYF. Variable domain in full (rest from reference TRBV2 and TRBJ2-5): EPEVTQTPSHQVTQMGQEVILRCVPISNHLYFYWYRQILGQKVEFLVSFYNNEISEKSEIFDDQFSVERPDGSNFTLKIRSTKLEDSAMYFCASRAGGETQYFGPGTRLLVL.